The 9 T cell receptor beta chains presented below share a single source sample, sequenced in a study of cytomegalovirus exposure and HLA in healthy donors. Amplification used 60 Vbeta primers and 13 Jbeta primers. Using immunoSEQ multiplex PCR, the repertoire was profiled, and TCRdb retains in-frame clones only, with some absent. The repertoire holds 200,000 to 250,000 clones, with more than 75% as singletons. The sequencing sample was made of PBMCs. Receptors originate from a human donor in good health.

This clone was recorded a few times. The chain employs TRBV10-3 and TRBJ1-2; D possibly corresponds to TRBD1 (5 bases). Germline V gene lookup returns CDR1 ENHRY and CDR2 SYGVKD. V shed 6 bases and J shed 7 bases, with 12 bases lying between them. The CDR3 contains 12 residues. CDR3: CAISRDERGYTF. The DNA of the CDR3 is TGTGCCATCAGCAGGGATGAGCGTGGCTACACCTTC.

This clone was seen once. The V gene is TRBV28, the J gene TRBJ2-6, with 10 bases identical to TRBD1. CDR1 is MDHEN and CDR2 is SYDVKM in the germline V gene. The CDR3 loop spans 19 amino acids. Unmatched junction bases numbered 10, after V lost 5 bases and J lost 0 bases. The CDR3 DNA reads TGTGCCAGCAGTATACCCCCGGGACAGGGGAGCTCTGGGGCCAACGTCCTGACTTTC. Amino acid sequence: CASSIPPGQGSSGANVLTF.

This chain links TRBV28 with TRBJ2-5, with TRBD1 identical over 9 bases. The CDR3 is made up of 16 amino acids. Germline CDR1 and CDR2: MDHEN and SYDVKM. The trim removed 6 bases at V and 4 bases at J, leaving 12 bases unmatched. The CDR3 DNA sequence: TGTGCCAGCAGCCCCTCGGTTTCGACAGGGGGAGAGACCCAGTACTTC. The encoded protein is CASSPSVSTGGETQYF. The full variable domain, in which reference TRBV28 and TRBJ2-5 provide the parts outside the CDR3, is DVKVTQSSRYLVKRTGEKVFLECVQDMDHENMFWYRQDPGLGLRLIYFSYDVKMKEKGDIPEGYSVSREKKERFSLILESASTNQTSMYLCASSPSVSTGGETQYFGPGTRLLVL.

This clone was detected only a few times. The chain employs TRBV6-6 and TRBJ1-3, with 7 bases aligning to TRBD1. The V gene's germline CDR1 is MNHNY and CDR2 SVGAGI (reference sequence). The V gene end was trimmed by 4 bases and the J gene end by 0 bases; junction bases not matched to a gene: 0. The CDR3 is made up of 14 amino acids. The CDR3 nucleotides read TGTGCCAGCAGTTCAGGGGGCTCTGGAAACACCATATATTTT. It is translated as CASSSGGSGNTIYF.

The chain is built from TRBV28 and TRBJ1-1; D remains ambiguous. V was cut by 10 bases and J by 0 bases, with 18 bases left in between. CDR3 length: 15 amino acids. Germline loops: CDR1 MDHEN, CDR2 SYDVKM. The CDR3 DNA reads TGTGCCACTTCTCGCGAGGGCGCCATGAACACTGAAGCTTTCTTT. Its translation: CATSREGAMNTEAFF.

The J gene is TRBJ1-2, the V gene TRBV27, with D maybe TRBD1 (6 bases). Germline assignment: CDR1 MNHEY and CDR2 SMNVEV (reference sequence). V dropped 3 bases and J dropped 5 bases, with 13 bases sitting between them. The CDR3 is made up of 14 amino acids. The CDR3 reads CASSFRAGQYGYTF. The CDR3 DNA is TGTGCCAGCAGTTTTAGGGCCGGACAGTATGGCTACACCTTC.

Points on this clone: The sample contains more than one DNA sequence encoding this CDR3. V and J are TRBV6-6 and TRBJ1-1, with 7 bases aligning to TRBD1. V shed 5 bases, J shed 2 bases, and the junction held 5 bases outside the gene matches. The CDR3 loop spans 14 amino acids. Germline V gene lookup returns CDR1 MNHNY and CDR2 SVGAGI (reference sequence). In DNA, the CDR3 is TGTGCCAGCAGTCTGAGGGGGCACAACACTGAAGCTTTCTTT. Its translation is CASSLRGHNTEAFF.

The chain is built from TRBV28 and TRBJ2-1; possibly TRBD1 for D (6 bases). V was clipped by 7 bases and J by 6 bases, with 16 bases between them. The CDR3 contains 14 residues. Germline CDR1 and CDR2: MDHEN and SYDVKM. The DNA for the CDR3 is TGTGCCAGCAAAACCAGGGGATCGGGCAATGAGCAGTTCTTC. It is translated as CASKTRGSGNEQFF.

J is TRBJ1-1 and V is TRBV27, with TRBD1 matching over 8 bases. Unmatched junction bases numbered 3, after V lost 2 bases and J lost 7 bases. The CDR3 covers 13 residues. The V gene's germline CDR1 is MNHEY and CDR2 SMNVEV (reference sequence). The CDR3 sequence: CASSLAGGVEAFF. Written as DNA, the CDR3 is TGTGCCAGCAGTTTAGCAGGGGGCGTTGAAGCTTTCTTT.